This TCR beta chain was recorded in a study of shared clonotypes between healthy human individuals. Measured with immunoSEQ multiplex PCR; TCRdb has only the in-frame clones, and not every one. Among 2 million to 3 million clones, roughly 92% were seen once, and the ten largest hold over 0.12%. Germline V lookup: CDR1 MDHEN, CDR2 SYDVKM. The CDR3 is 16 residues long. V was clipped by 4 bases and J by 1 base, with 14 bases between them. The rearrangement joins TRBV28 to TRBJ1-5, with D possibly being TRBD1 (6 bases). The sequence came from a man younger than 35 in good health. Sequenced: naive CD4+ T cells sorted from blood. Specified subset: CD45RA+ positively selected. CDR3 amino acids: CASSSRGGRSNQPQHF. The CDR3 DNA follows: TGTGCCAGCAGTTCCCGAGGGGGGCGCAGCAATCAGCCCCAGCATTTT.